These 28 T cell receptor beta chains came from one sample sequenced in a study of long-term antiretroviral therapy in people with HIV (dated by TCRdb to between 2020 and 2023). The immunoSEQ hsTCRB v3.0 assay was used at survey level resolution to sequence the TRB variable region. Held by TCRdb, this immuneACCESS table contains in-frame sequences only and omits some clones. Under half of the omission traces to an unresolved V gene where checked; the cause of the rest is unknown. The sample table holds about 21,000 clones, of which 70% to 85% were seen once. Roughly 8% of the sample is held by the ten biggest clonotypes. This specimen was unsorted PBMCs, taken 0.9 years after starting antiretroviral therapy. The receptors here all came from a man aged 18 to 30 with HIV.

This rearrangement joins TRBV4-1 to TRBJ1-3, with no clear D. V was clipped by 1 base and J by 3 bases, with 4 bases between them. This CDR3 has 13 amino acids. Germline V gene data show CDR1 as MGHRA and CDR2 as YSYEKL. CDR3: CASSQARGNTIYF. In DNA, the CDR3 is TGCGCCAGCAGCCAAGCCCGTGGAAACACCATATATTTT.

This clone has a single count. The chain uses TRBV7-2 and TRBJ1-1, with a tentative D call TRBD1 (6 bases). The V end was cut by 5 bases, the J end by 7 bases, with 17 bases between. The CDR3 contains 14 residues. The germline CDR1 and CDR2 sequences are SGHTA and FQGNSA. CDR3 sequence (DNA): TGTGCCAGCAGCCCTGGGACACAGTCTCGTGAAGCTTTCTTT. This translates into CASSPGTQSREAFF. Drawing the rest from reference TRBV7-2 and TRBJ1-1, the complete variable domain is GAGVSQSPSNKVTEKGKDVELRCDPISGHTALYWYRQSLGQGLEFLIYFQGNSAPDKSGLPSDRFSAERTGGSVSTLTIQRTQQEDSAVYLCASSPGTQSREAFFGQGTRLTVV.

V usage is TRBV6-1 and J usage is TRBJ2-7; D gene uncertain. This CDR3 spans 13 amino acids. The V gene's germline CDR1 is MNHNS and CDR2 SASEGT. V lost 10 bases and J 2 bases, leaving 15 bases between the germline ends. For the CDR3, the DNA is TGTGCCACTTCTCTGAGGAGTACCTACGAGCAGTACTTC. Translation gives CATSLRSTYEQYF.

CDR3 DNA: TGCGCCAGCAGCCAAGGACCTACGAACACCGGGGAGCTGTTTTTT. Protein sequence: CASSQGPTNTGELFF. The V and J genes are TRBV5-1 and TRBJ2-2; no reliable D call. V lost 4 bases and J lost 0, with 10 bases in between. Looked up from germline, CDR1 is SGHRS and CDR2 is YFSETQ. The CDR3 runs to 15 residues.

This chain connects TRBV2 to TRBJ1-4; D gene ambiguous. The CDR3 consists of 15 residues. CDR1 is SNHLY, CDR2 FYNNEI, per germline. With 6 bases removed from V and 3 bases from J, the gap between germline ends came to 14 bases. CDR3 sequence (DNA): TGTGCCAGCAGCACTCCGAGGGTGGCTAATGAAAAACTGTTTTTT. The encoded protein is CASSTPRVANEKLFF.

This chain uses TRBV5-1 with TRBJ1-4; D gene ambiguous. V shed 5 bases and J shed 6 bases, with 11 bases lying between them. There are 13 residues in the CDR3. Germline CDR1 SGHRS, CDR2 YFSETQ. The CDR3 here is CASRVTRDEKLFF. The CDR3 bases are TGCGCCAGCAGGGTTACAAGGGATGAAAAACTGTTTTTT.

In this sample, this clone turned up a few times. The CDR3: CASSELLTGPYGYTF. The CDR3 DNA follows: TGTGCCAGCAGTGAATTGTTAACAGGACCCTATGGCTACACCTTC. This chain joins TRBV2 and TRBJ1-2, with TRBD1 as a possible D gene (5 bases). The CDR3 is 15 amino acids. V dropped 2 bases and J dropped 4 bases, with 14 bases sitting between them. CDR1 and CDR2 from the germline V gene are SNHLY and FYNNEI.

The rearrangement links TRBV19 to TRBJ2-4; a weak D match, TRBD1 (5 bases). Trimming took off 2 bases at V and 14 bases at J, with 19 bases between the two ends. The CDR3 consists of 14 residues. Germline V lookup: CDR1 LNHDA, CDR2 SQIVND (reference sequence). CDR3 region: CASSITPDTASEYF. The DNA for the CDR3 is TGTGCCAGTAGTATAACTCCGGACACCGCAAGCGAGTACTTC.

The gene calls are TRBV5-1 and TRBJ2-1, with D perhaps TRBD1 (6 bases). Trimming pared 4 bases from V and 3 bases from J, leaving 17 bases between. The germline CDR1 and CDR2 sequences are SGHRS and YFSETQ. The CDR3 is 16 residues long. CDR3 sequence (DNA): TGCGCCAGCAGCCAAGTGACAGGAGAAGGCTACAATGAGCAGTTCTTC. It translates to CASSQVTGEGYNEQFF.

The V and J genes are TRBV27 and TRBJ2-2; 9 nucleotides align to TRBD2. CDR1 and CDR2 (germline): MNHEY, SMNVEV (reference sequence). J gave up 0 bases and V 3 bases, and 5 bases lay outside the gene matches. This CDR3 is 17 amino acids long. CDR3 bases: TGTGCCAGCAGTTTTCAGCGGGGGGTCGCGAACACCGGGGAGCTGTTTTTT. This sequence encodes CASSFQRGVANTGELFF.

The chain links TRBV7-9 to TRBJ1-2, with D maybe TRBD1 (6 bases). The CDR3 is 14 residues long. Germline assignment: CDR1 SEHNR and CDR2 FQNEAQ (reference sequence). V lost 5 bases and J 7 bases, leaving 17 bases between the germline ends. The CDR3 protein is CASSQGRGNRGYTF. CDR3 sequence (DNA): TGTGCCAGCAGCCAAGGCAGGGGTAATCGTGGCTACACCTTC.

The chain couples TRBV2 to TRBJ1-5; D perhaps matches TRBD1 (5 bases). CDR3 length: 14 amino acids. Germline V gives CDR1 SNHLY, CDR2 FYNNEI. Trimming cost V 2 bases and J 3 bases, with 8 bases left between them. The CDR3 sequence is CASSESRANQPQHF. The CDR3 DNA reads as TGTGCCAGCAGTGAAAGCAGGGCCAATCAGCCCCAGCATTTT. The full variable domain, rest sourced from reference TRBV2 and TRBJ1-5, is EPEVTQTPSHQVTQMGQEVILRCVPISNHLYFYWYRQILGQKVEFLVSFYNNEISEKSEIFDDQFSVERPDGSNFTLKIRSTKLEDSAMYFCASSESRANQPQHFGDGTRLSIL.

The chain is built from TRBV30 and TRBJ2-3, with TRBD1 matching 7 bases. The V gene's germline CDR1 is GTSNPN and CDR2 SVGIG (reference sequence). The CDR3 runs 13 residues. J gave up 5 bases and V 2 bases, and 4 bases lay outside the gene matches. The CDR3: CAWSRQGQDTQYF. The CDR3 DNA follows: TGTGCCTGGAGTAGACAGGGACAAGATACGCAGTATTTT.

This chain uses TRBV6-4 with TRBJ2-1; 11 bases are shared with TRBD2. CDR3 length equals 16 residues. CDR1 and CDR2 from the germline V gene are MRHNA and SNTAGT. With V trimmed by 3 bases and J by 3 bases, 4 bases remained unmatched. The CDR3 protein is CASSDQTSGDYNEQFF. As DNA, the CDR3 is TGTGCCAGCAGTGATCAGACTAGCGGGGACTACAATGAGCAGTTCTTC.

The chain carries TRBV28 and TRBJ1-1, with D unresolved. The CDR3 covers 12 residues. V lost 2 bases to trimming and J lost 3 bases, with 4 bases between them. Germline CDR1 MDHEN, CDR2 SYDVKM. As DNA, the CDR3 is TGTGCCAGCAGTTTAGGATACACTGAAGCTTTCTTT. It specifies CASSLGYTEAFF.

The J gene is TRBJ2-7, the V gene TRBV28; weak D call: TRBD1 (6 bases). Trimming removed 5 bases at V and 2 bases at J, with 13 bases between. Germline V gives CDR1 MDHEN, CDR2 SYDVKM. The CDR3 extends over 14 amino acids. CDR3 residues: CASSPTGNAYEQYF. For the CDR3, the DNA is TGTGCCAGCAGTCCCACAGGGAATGCCTACGAGCAGTACTTC.

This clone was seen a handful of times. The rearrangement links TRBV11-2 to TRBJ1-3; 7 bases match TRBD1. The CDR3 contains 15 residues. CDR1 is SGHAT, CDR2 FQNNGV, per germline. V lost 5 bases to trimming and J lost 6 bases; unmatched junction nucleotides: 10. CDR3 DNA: TGTGCCAGCAGCGTAAACCAGGGGGTAGTAAACACCATATATTTT. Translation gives CASSVNQGVVNTIYF.

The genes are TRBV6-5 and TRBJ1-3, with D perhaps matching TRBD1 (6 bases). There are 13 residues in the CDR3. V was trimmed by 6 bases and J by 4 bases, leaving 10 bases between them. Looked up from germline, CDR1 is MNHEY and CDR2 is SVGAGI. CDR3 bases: TGTGCCAGCAGCCTCCAGGGGGGAAACACCATATATTTT. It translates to CASSLQGGNTIYF.

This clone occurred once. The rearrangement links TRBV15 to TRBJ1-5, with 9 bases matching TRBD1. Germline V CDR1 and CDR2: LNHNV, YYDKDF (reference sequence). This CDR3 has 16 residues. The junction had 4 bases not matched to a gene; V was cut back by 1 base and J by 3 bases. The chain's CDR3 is CATSRGGQGPNQPQHF. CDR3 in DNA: TGTGCCACCAGCAGAGGGGGACAGGGACCCAATCAGCCCCAGCATTTT.

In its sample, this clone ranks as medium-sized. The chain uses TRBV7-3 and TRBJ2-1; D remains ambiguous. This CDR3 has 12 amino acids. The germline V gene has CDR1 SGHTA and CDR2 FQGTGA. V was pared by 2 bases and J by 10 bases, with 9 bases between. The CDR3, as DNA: TGTGCCAGCAGCTTAGTGGGTGGGGAGCAGTTCTTC. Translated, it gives CASSLVGGEQFF.

CDR3 amino acids: CASSLPGSGGANVLTF. DNA for the CDR3: TGTGCCAGTAGTCTCCCCGGGAGCGGTGGGGCCAACGTCCTGACTTTC. The chain uses TRBV19 and TRBJ2-6, with D possibly matching TRBD2 (6 bases). The V and J ends lost 5 bases and 3 bases respectively, with 14 bases between them. The CDR3 covers 16 residues. Germline CDR1 is LNHDA and CDR2 is SQIVND (reference sequence).

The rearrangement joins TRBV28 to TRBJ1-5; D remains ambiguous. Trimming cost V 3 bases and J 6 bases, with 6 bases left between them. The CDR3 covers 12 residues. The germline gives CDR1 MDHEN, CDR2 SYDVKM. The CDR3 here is CASSFKRQPQHF. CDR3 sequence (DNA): TGTGCCAGCAGTTTCAAGCGTCAGCCCCAGCATTTT.

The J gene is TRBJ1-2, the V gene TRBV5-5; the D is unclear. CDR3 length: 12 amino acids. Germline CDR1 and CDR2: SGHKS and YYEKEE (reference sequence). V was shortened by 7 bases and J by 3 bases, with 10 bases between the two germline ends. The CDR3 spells CASPREYYGYTF. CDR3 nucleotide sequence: TGTGCCAGCCCGAGAGAATACTATGGCTACACCTTC.

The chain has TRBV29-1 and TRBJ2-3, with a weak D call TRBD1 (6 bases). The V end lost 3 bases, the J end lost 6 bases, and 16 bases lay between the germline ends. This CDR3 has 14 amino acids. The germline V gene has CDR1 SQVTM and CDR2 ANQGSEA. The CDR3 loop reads CSVDGQGPSDTQYF. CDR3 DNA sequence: TGCAGCGTTGACGGCCAGGGGCCTTCGGATACGCAGTATTTT.

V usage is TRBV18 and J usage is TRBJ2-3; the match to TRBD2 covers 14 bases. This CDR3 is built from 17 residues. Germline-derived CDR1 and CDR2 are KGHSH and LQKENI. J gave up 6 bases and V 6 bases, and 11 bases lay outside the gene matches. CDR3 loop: CASSPGTSGSLADTQYF. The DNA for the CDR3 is TGTGCCAGCTCTCCTGGGACTAGCGGGAGCCTGGCGGATACGCAGTATTTT.

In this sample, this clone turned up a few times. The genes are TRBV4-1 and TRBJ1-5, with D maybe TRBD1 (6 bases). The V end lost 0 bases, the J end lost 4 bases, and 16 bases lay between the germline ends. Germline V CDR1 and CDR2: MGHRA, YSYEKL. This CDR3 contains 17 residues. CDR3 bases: TGCGCCAGCAGCCAAGACCTTACAGGGTGGGGGAATCAGCCCCAGCATTTT. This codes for CASSQDLTGWGNQPQHF.

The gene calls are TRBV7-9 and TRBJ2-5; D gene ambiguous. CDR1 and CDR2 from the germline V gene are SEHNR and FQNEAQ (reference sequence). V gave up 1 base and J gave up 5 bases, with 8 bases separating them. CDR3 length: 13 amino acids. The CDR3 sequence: CASSLDFGETQYF. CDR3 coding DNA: TGTGCCAGCAGCTTAGATTTTGGGGAGACCCAGTACTTC.

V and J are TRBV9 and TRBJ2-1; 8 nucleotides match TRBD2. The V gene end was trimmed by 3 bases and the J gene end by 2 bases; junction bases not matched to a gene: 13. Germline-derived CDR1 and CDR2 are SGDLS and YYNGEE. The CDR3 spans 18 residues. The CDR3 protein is CASSGSGVGGRAYNEQFF. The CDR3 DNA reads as TGTGCCAGCAGCGGTAGCGGGGTCGGGGGTAGGGCCTACAATGAGCAGTTCTTC.